This is a list of T cell receptor beta chains from one sample in a study of T cell changes during pregnancy in multiple sclerosis. Using immunoSEQ multiplex PCR, the repertoire was profiled, and TCRdb retains in-frame clones only, with some absent. Seen here are tens of thousands of clones, just under 95% observed once, and the top ten hold 3.7%. This material consisted of peripheral blood, taken after pregnancy. Source of these receptors: a female donor in good health, enrolled as a control in a pregnancy study. CDR3s include the opening cysteine and the closing phenylalanine or tryptophan. A D gene is named only where the DNA matches it firmly. Clone sizes are given selectively: once, few, many, or a class where the clone is expanded.

v_gene,d_gene,abundance,j_gene,CDR3nt,CDR3aa
TRBV4-3,.,.,TRBJ2-1,TGCGCCAGCAGCCAAGGGGCCTTTGTTGTACACAATGAGCAGTTCTTC,CASSQGAFVVHNEQFF
TRBV7-3,TRBD2,.,TRBJ2-1,TGTGCCAGCAGCCCAACCGGGACTAGATCTTACAATGAGCAGTTCTTC,CASSPTGTRSYNEQFF
TRBV5-1,.,once,TRBJ1-4,TGCGCCAGCAGCTTGGGCGGGAGCCCGGATGAAAAACTGTTTTTT,CASSLGGSPDEKLFF
TRBV5-1,.,.,TRBJ1-2,TGCGCCAGCGGAACTGAGGGACCCCTTGGGGGGGGCTACACCTTC,CASGTEGPLGGGYTF
TRBV27,TRBD2,.,TRBJ2-2,TGTGCCAGCAGTGGACTAGCGGGAGTCGGCCCCGGGGAGCTGTTTTTT,CASSGLAGVGPGELFF
TRBV7-9,TRBD1,.,TRBJ1-1,TGTGCCAGCAGCCGCTCGACCCGACAGGGTGAAGCTTTCTTT,CASSRSTRQGEAFF
TRBV4-1,.,.,TRBJ2-7,TGCGCCAGCAGCCAAGATCCCTTGCGGATCTCCTACGAGCAGTACTTC,CASSQDPLRISYEQYF
TRBV7-9,TRBD1,.,TRBJ2-7,TGTGCCAGCAGCTTAGCGAGGGGGACAGGGTCCTACGAGCAGTACTTC,CASSLARGTGSYEQYF
TRBV10-1,TRBD2,.,TRBJ2-3,TGCGCCAGTATGAAGCGGGGGTCAGATACGCAGTATTTT,CASMKRGSDTQYF
TRBV2,.,.,TRBJ2-1,TGTGCCAGCACCGCCAATGCGTACTACAATGAGCAGTTCTTC,CASTANAYYNEQFF
TRBV6-5,TRBD2,.,TRBJ2-3,TGTGCCAGCAGTTTCTTTGGGACTAGCGGGAATACGCAGTATTTT,CASSFFGTSGNTQYF
TRBV6-5,TRBD2,.,TRBJ2-7,TGTGCCAGTAGGGGGGGGCGGGAGGACTTTTACGAGCAGTACTTC,CASRGGREDFYEQYF
TRBV28,.,.,TRBJ2-3,TGTGCCAGCAGTACGCGTACAGATACGCAGTATTTT,CASSTRTDTQYF
TRBV6-6,TRBD2,.,TRBJ2-2,TGTGCCAGCAGACCTAGCGGGAGAACGTTTACCGGGGAGCTGTTTTTT,CASRPSGRTFTGELFF
TRBV9,.,.,TRBJ1-5,TGTGCCAGCAGCGAAACGGAGGGTCGTAGCCAGCCCCAGCATTTT,CASSETEGRSQPQHF
TRBV4-1,.,.,TRBJ2-1,TGCGCCAGCAGCCAATTTTATTCGGGACTCATCAGCTCCTACAATGAGCAGTTCTTC,CASSQFYSGLISSYNEQFF
TRBV5-1,.,.,TRBJ2-1,TGCGCCAGCAGCTTGTTATTCTTGGCGATAACTAGGGATGAGCAGTTCTTC,CASSLLFLAITRDEQFF
TRBV28,.,.,TRBJ1-5,TGTGCCAGCAAGGTCTTCTCACAGGACATTCAGCCCCAGCATTTT,CASKVFSQDIQPQHF
TRBV15,.,.,TRBJ1-4,TGTGCCACCAGCAGAGATGTCGGGACACCTGAAAAACTGTTTTTT,CATSRDVGTPEKLFF
TRBV28,.,.,TRBJ1-1,TGTGCCAGCAGTTTGTACACGACTGAAGCTTTCTTT,CASSLYTTEAFF
TRBV6-6,.,.,TRBJ2-2,TGTGCCAGCAGGCGACAGCCAACGAACACCGGGGAGCTGTTTTTT,CASRRQPTNTGELFF
TRBV5-1,TRBD2,.,TRBJ2-2,TGCGCCAGCAGCTTCAGAGCGGGAACTGACGGGGAGCTGTTTTTT,CASSFRAGTDGELFF
TRBV7-2,TRBD2,.,TRBJ2-1,TGTGCCAGCAGCGTGGCCGGGACTAGCGGACACAATGAGCAGTTCTTC,CASSVAGTSGHNEQFF
TRBV14,.,.,TRBJ2-1,TGTGCCAGCAGCCAGGGACTCGTCAATGAGCAGTTCTTC,CASSQGLVNEQFF
TRBV11-3,.,.,TRBJ2-1,TGTGCCAGCAGGGTGACAGGAAGCAATGAGCAGTTCTTC,CASRVTGSNEQFF
TRBV19,.,.,TRBJ2-7,TGTGCCAGTAGTATTGGCACCCACGAGCAGTACTTC,CASSIGTHEQYF
TRBV4-3,TRBD2,.,TRBJ2-1,TGCGCCAGCAGCTCTAGCGGGAGGTCCTACAATGAGCAGTTCTTC,CASSSSGRSYNEQFF
TRBV15,.,.,TRBJ2-1,TGTGCCACCAGCAGAGATCGTCCGGATGAGCAGTTCTTC,CATSRDRPDEQFF
TRBV7-9,.,.,TRBJ2-3,TGTGCCAGCAGCTCACCTGGGAGCTACGGCGATACGCAGTATTTT,CASSSPGSYGDTQYF
TRBV7-9,TRBD1,.,TRBJ1-1,TGTGCCAGCAGCTACGACAGGGGGGAGACTGAAGCTTTCTTT,CASSYDRGETEAFF
TRBV27,TRBD1,.,TRBJ2-5,TGTGCCAGCAGGAAACAGGGGGAGACCCAGTACTTC,CASRKQGETQYF
TRBV11-2,TRBD1,.,TRBJ1-4,TGTGCCAGCAGCTGGGTGGGGGGACAGCTTAATGAAAAACTGTTTTTT,CASSWVGGQLNEKLFF
TRBV7-8,.,.,TRBJ1-5,TGTGCCAGCAGCGGACAGAGCAATCAGCCCCAGCATTTT,CASSGQSNQPQHF
TRBV7-8,.,.,TRBJ1-2,TGTGCCAGCAGCTTAGGACCAGGGCGGAACTATGGCTACACCTTC,CASSLGPGRNYGYTF
TRBV4-1,.,few,TRBJ1-5,TGCGCCAGCAGCCGAACAGGGATAAGAGCAAGTCAGCCCCAGCATTTT,CASSRTGIRASQPQHF
TRBV7-6,TRBD2,.,TRBJ2-1,TGTGCCAGCAGCTTATCAGGACTAGCGGGGGGATCCTACAATGAGCAGTTCTTC,CASSLSGLAGGSYNEQFF